This T cell receptor (beta chain) derives from a study of regulatory T cells in long-lasting Graves disease. As to time point: newly diagnosed GD, antithyroid drugs for less than 3 months. Researchers made the TCR library from RNA that was extracted from PBMCs. This clonotype was counted ten times or more. The antigen remains undetermined. General study results and limits: Persistent disease preferred TRBV28, TRBJ1-2 and TRBJ2-5. Researchers reported studying only peripheral blood, not thyroid tissue.

CDR3-region Arm-PCR and iRepertoire HTBI primers produced the TCR beta libraries. MiXCR, run by TCRdb on the multiplex PCR reads, gives a single entry per CDR3 protein. Found here are roughly 510,000 distinct CDR3 sequences, approximately 16% of them singletons; the top ten hold around 11%. Germline V gene data show CDR1 as MNHEY and CDR2 as SMNVEV (reference sequence). There are 13 residues in the CDR3. V was trimmed by 5 bases and J by 7 bases, leaving 12 bases between them. The data were also submitted as part of a second study, on T cells in Graves' hyperthyroidism and ophthalmopathy.

The rearrangement links TRBV27 to TRBJ1-5; D not certain. Material: peripheral blood mononuclear cells (PBMCs), obtained at new diagnosis, from a patient treated with antithyroid drugs. This clonotype was sampled from a young man with Graves disease. The CDR3 DNA reads TGTGCCAGCAGTCCTGGGCGCGGACAGCCCCAGCATTTT. Translating it yields CASSPGRGQPQHF.